The clone carrying this T cell receptor beta chain was detected many times. This entry comes from a study of blood T cells in healthy people across ages. The authors ran a second PCR of about 6 to 11 cycles using a sample-barcoded 5' primer and a J-beta primer mix. TCRdb recomputed calls from the 5' RACE reads with MiXCR, one row per CDR3 protein. This table holds around 1.5 million distinct CDR3 sequences, about 35% found once. The donors, aged about 6 to 100, were healthy Caucasians from Russia. A minimum of 7 million PBMCs was isolated per sample. This CDR3 has 15 amino acids. V lost 4 bases and J lost 0; bases outside the gene matches: 4. CDR1 and CDR2 (germline): MNHNS, SASEGT.

The origin of this receptor is a woman under 40 in good health. J is TRBJ2-3 and V is TRBV6-1; 7 bases align to TRBD2. Sequences were obtained from blood. CDR3: CASSASSGSTDTQYF. CDR3 sequence (DNA): TGTGCCAGCAGTGCCTCTAGCGGAAGCACAGATACGCAGTATTTT.